This TCR beta chain derives from a study of cytomegalovirus exposure and HLA in healthy donors. It was with 60 Vbeta and 13 Jbeta primers that the PCR ran. Libraries were prepared by immunoSEQ multiplex PCR; TCRdb keeps only in-frame clonotypes and omits some of them. Among over 150,000 clones listed, about 81% were seen once. Details on this clone: The antigen is not known.

The CDR3 runs to 12 residues. Germline assignment: CDR1 SQVTM and CDR2 ANQGSEA. Germline trimming cut 5 bases from V and 5 bases from J; bases unmatched to any gene: 3. Study-level points and caveats: Some segments of the V type, notably TRBV6-2 and TRBV6-3, were excluded as indistinguishable. When analyzed later, a missense DCLRE1C variant was found to be linked to TCR beta V- and J-gene trimming. On later analysis, the bulk of CMV-associated TCR beta chains appeared to be HLA-restricted.

The source of this sequence is a girl aged 10 to 17 in good health and CMV-seropositive. The rearrangement links TRBV29-1 to TRBJ1-1; 9 bases are a match to TRBD1. Sequenced material: PBMCs. Here the CDR3 reads CSVRTGETEAFF. The CDR3 bases are TGCAGCGTTCGGACAGGGGAGACTGAAGCTTTCTTT.